Shown below are 19 T cell receptor beta chains from a single sample sequenced in a study of graft-versus-host responses after intestinal transplantation. TCRdb's copy holds only in-frame clones and misses some; the assay was immunoSEQ multiplex PCR. The table lists about 90,000 clones, 80% to 95% of them singletons. These receptors are not linked to any known antigen. The material was unstimulated CD4+ T cells sorted from spleen or lymph node cells, obtained before intestinal transplant. Receptors were obtained from a human donor who received an intestinal transplant.

The rearrangement links TRBV5-1 to TRBJ1-2; TRBD1 matches 7 bases. V gave up 4 bases and J gave up 2 bases; unmatched junction bases: 17. CDR3 length equals 18 residues. Germline V CDR1 and CDR2: SGHRS, YFSETQ. This chain's CDR3 is CASSRYRGMVGDNYGYTF. For the CDR3, the DNA is TGCGCCAGCAGCCGTTACAGGGGTATGGTTGGAGACAACTATGGCTACACCTTC.

This rearrangement joins TRBV5-1 to TRBJ2-1; 12 positions agree with TRBD2. This CDR3 has 19 residues. Germline-derived CDR1 and CDR2 are SGHRS and YFSETQ. Unmatched junction bases numbered 12, after V lost 0 bases and J lost 5 bases. CDR3 sequence: CASSLGRGLAGSSHNEQFF. The DNA for the CDR3 is TGCGCCAGCAGCTTGGGTCGGGGACTAGCGGGTTCTTCTCACAATGAGCAGTTCTTC. Together with reference TRBV5-1 and TRBJ2-1, the CDR3 gives the full variable domain: KAGVTQTPRYLIKTRGQQVTLSCSPISGHRSVSWYQQTPGQGLQFLFEYFSETQRNKGNFPGRFSGRQFSNSRSEMNVSTLELGDSALYLCASSLGRGLAGSSHNEQFFGPGTRLTVL.

The genes are TRBV7-2 and TRBJ2-3; 10 bases are a match to TRBD2. Germline assignment: CDR1 SGHTA and CDR2 FQGNSA. With 3 bases clipped from V and 8 bases from J, the junction kept 11 bases outside the gene matches. This CDR3 region has 16 residues. The CDR3 spells CASSLGLAGATGTQYF. In DNA, the CDR3 is TGTGCCAGCAGCTTGGGGCTAGCGGGGGCCACGGGTACGCAGTATTTT.

The chain couples TRBV9 to TRBJ2-5; TRBD2 matches 11 bases. Germline V gives CDR1 SGDLS, CDR2 YYNGEE. The V and J ends lost 0 bases and 5 bases, in that order; junction bases with no gene match: 3. This CDR3 comprises 15 residues. CDR3 sequence: CASSVEPSGRETQYF. The DNA of the CDR3 is TGTGCCAGCAGCGTAGAACCTAGCGGGAGGGAGACCCAGTACTTC. The full variable domain, with the rest looked up from reference TRBV9 and TRBJ2-5, is DSGVTQTPKHLITATGQRVTLRCSPRSGDLSVYWYQQSLDQGLQFLIQYYNGEERAKGNILERFSAQQFPDLHSELNLSSLELGDSALYFCASSVEPSGRETQYFGPGTRLLVL.

The chain links TRBV2 to TRBJ2-2, with D possibly being TRBD2 (6 bases). V lost 9 bases, J lost 1 base, and 15 bases lay in between. The CDR3 length is 15 residues. CDR1 and CDR2 (germline): SNHLY, FYNNEI. The CDR3 reads CASRWLAMNTGELFF. The CDR3 nucleotides are TGTGCCAGTAGATGGCTAGCGATGAACACCGGGGAGCTGTTTTTT.

This chain connects TRBV9 to TRBJ2-2, with 7 bases fitting TRBD1. CDR3 size: 15 residues. The germline V gene has CDR1 SGDLS and CDR2 YYNGEE. V shed 6 bases, J shed 2 bases, and the junction held 7 bases outside the gene matches. CDR3 loop: CASTTGQFNTGELFF. The CDR3 region has the DNA TGTGCCAGCACTACGGGACAGTTTAACACCGGGGAGCTGTTTTTT.

V is TRBV6-5 and J is TRBJ2-1, with D perhaps matching TRBD2 (5 bases). Germline V gene sequence: CDR1 MNHEY, CDR2 SVGAGI. CDR3 length: 15 amino acids. V dropped 2 bases and J dropped 2 bases, with 10 bases sitting between them. The CDR3 DNA sequence: TGTGCCAGCAGTTACGGAGGCCATACCTACAATGAGCAGTTCTTC. Amino acids: CASSYGGHTYNEQFF.

The gene calls are TRBV5-1 and TRBJ2-1; no reliable D call. V lost 0 bases to trimming and J lost 1 base, with 5 bases between them. The CDR3 consists of 14 residues. The germline CDR1 and CDR2 sequences are SGHRS and YFSETQ. The CDR3, as DNA: TGCGCCAGCAGCTTGGGGGGATCCTACAATGAGCAGTTCTTC. This translates into CASSLGGSYNEQFF.

The chain links TRBV28 to TRBJ1-5, with a weak D call TRBD1 (5 bases). With 5 bases removed from V and 3 bases from J, the gap between germline ends came to 20 bases. The CDR3 has 17 residues. Germline V gene lookup returns CDR1 MDHEN and CDR2 SYDVKM. This CDR3 is CASSPSRPGRVNQPQHF. The CDR3, as DNA: TGTGCCAGCAGTCCTAGTCGGCCGGGACGGGTCAATCAGCCCCAGCATTTT.

This chain connects TRBV6-1 to TRBJ2-7; 9 bases are a match to TRBD1. This CDR3 has 18 residues. Trimming at V came to 3 bases and at J to 4 bases, leaving 16 bases not matched to a gene. The germline V gene has CDR1 MNHNS and CDR2 SASEGT. This chain's CDR3 is CASSEGTGIRLGYYEQYF. CDR3 nucleotides: TGTGCCAGCAGTGAGGGGACAGGGATCCGGTTAGGTTATTACGAGCAGTACTTC.

J is TRBJ2-7 and V is TRBV12-5; 7 nucleotides align to TRBD1. The CDR3 is 17 amino acids. Germline trimming cut 4 bases from V and 2 bases from J; bases unmatched to any gene: 14. CDR1 is LGHNT, CDR2 FRNRAP, per germline. The CDR3 region has the DNA TGTGCTAGTGGTTCCTACTCTGGGACAGTCTATACCTACGAGCAGTACTTC. This sequence encodes CASGSYSGTVYTYEQYF.

The chain links TRBV7-9 to TRBJ2-1, with 7 bases identical to TRBD2. The CDR3 runs 14 residues. Germline CDR1 is SEHNR and CDR2 is FQNEAQ (reference sequence). Unmatched junction bases numbered 12, after V lost 8 bases and J lost 8 bases. This chain's CDR3 is CASSAGNTFDEQFF. The CDR3 DNA is TGTGCCAGCTCAGCGGGGAATACCTTCGATGAGCAGTTCTTC.

This rearrangement joins TRBV19 to TRBJ2-7, with TRBD2 matching over 8 bases. CDR3 size: 14 residues. V was clipped by 8 bases and J by 6 bases; unmatched bases: 12. In germline, CDR1 is LNHDA, CDR2 SQIVND (reference sequence). This CDR3 is CASGKGTRWVEQYF. The CDR3 DNA follows: TGTGCCAGTGGGAAAGGGACTAGATGGGTCGAGCAGTACTTC. The entire variable domain, with the rest obtained from reference TRBV19 and TRBJ2-7, is as follows: DGGITQSPKYLFRKEGQNVTLSCEQNLNHDAMYWYRQDPGQGLRLIYYSQIVNDFQKGDIAEGYSVSREKKESFPLTVTSAQKNPTAFYLCASGKGTRWVEQYFGPGTRLTVT.

The chain links TRBV6-1 to TRBJ1-5; a weak D match, TRBD1 (5 bases). Germline V gene data show CDR1 as MNHNS and CDR2 as SASEGT. Trimming took off 2 bases at V and 5 bases at J, with 19 bases between the two ends. The CDR3 runs 17 residues. The CDR3 nucleotides read TGTGCCAGCAGTGAAACTATCCGGGACGGTGCTTATCAGCCCCAGCATTTT. Protein sequence: CASSETIRDGAYQPQHF.

The V gene is TRBV7-9, the J gene TRBJ2-7; 7 bases are a match to TRBD1. The CDR3 runs 13 residues. Germline-derived CDR1 and CDR2 are SEHNR and FQNEAQ (reference sequence). J gave up 12 bases and V 5 bases, and 13 bases lay outside the gene matches. CDR3 DNA: TGTGCCAGCAGCATCACCGGGACAGCTAAGTTGTACTTC. As protein: CASSITGTAKLYF. The variable domain in full, with the rest retrieved from reference TRBV7-9 and TRBJ2-7, is DTGVSQNPRHKITKRGQNVTFRCDPISEHNRLYWYRQTLGQGPEFLTYFQNEAQLEKSRLLSDRFSAERPKGSFSTLEIQRTEQGDSAMYLCASSITGTAKLYFGPGTRLTVT.

This rearrangement joins TRBV19 to TRBJ1-2; no clear D gene. The CDR3 contains 12 residues. Germline V lookup: CDR1 LNHDA, CDR2 SQIVND (reference sequence). V was trimmed by 4 bases and J by 5 bases, leaving 8 bases between them. In DNA, the CDR3 is TGTGCCAGTAGTACGCGATTTTATGGCTACACCTTC. It codes for CASSTRFYGYTF. The full variable domain, in which reference TRBV19 and TRBJ1-2 provide the parts outside the CDR3, is DGGITQSPKYLFRKEGQNVTLSCEQNLNHDAMYWYRQDPGQGLRLIYYSQIVNDFQKGDIAEGYSVSREKKESFPLTVTSAQKNPTAFYLCASSTRFYGYTFGSGTRLTVV.

The gene calls are TRBV19 and TRBJ1-1, with TRBD1 matching over 7 bases. The J segment lost 2 bases and the V segment lost 2 bases, leaving 8 bases of the junction unmatched. This CDR3 is 16 amino acids long. Germline V gene lookup returns CDR1 LNHDA and CDR2 SQIVND (reference sequence). Here the CDR3 reads CASSINLYRGNTEAFF. The CDR3 region has the DNA TGTGCCAGTAGTATAAACCTTTACAGGGGCAACACTGAAGCTTTCTTT.

In its sample, this clone was seen once. J is TRBJ1-2 and V is TRBV4-2; D is possibly TRBD1 (5 bases). The germline CDR1 and CDR2 sequences are LGHNA and YNFKEQ. CDR3 length equals 14 residues. V was trimmed by 0 bases and J by 4 bases, leaving 9 bases between them. This CDR3 reads CASSQDRGTYGYTF. CDR3 nucleotides: TGTGCCAGCAGCCAAGATAGGGGCACCTATGGCTACACCTTC.

J is TRBJ2-2 and V is TRBV6-5; TRBD2 matches at 7 bases. The CDR3 spans 14 residues. Germline V lookup: CDR1 MNHEY, CDR2 SVGAGI. The V gene end was trimmed by 6 bases and the J gene end by 0 bases; junction bases not matched to a gene: 1. The CDR3 spells CASRAGTNTGELFF. The CDR3 DNA reads TGTGCCAGCAGAGCGGGGACGAACACCGGGGAGCTGTTTTTT.